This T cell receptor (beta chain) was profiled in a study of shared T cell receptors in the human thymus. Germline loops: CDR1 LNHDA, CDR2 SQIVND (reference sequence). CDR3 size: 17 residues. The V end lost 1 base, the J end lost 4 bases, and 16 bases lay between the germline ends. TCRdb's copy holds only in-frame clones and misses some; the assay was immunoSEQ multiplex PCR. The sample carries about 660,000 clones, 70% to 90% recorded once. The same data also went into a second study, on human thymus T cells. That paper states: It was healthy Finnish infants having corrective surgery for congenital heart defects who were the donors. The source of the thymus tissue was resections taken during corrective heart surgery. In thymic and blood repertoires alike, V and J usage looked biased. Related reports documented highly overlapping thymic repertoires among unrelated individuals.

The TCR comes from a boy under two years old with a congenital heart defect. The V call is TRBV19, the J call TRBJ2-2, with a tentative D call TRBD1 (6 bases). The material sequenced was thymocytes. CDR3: CASSIVVLGHLTGELFF. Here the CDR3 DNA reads TGTGCCAGTAGTATAGTGGTGTTGGGACATCTCACCGGGGAGCTGTTTTTT. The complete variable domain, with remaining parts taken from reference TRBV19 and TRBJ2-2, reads DGGITQSPKYLFRKEGQNVTLSCEQNLNHDAMYWYRQDPGQGLRLIYYSQIVNDFQKGDIAEGYSVSREKKESFPLTVTSAQKNPTAFYLCASSIVVLGHLTGELFFGEGSRLTVL.